Below, 10 T cell receptor beta chains from the same sample are listed, as sequenced in a study of vaccination effects on CD4 cells after COVID-19. The assay was immunoSEQ multiplex PCR, and TCRdb's table has in-frame clones only and misses some. The sample holds about 27,000 clones, roughly 80% seen once. Viral peptide pool expansion of antigen-specific CD4+ T cells preceded sequencing in the ViraFEST assay. Scientists isolated CD4+ T cells after an approximately 9-day culture period ended. Vaccination of participants consisted of two doses of either the BNT162b2 or mRNA-1273 vaccine. The antigens of these receptors remain unknown. Source: CD4+ T cells from PBMCs cultured with HCoV-NL63 spike peptides, taken after COVID-19 vaccination. These receptors originate from a human donor who received a COVID-19 vaccine. Some clones in this sample may be carry-over from other donors' samples.

V gene TRBV28 combines with J gene TRBJ2-7; TRBD1 aligns across 12 bases. Per germline, CDR1 MDHEN and CDR2 SYDVKM. The CDR3 covers 13 residues. Trimming at V came to 8 bases and at J to 7 bases, leaving 6 bases not matched to a gene. The CDR3 region is CASCRDRGREQYV. In nucleotides, the CDR3 is TGTGCCAGCTGCCGGGACAGGGGGCGGGAGCAGTACGTC.

This chain joins TRBV7-2 and TRBJ1-2; 7 nucleotides align to TRBD1. The germline CDR1 and CDR2 sequences are SGHTA and FQGNSA. This CDR3 is 15 amino acids long. The trim removed 7 bases at V and 8 bases at J, leaving 16 bases unmatched. Written as DNA, the CDR3 is TGTGCCAGCACCTTGGGGGGTGGAGGGGGCAGAGGCTACACCTTC. Translation: CASTLGGGGGRGYTF.

This clone was counted a single time. The chain couples TRBV18 to TRBJ2-7; D gene uncertain. There are 13 residues in the CDR3. The V and J ends lost 1 base and 6 bases respectively, with 10 bases between them. Germline CDR1 KGHSH, CDR2 LQKENI. The CDR3 nucleotides are TGTGCCAGCTCACCACAGGGATCAGGCGAGCAGTACGTC. It codes for CASSPQGSGEQYV.

The table lists this clone with a count of one. V gene TRBV28 combines with J gene TRBJ1-2; a weak D match, TRBD1 (6 bases). The CDR3 runs to 14 residues. Germline CDR1 is MDHEN and CDR2 is SYDVKM. Trimming pared 7 bases from V and 3 bases from J, leaving 15 bases between. CDR3 DNA sequence: TGTGCCAGCATGGGGGCAGGTCGTTACTATGGCTACACCTTC. Its protein product is CASMGAGRYYGYTF.

This chain joins TRBV6-2 or TRBV6-3 and TRBJ2-2; D not certain. Germline V gene data show CDR1 as MNHEY and CDR2 as SVGEGT. This CDR3 region has 12 residues. V was trimmed by 5 bases and J by 7 bases, leaving 8 bases between them. The DNA of the CDR3 is TGTGCCAGCAGTGAGAATCACGGGGAGCTGTTTTTT. As protein: CASSENHGELFF.

This chain uses TRBV24-1 with TRBJ2-1; D is undetermined. Germline V gene data show CDR1 as KGHDR and CDR2 as SFDVKD. V was clipped by 4 bases and J by 3 bases, with 9 bases between them. This CDR3 spans 14 amino acids. CDR3 protein: CATSDPPDYNEQFF. The CDR3 coding sequence is TGTGCCACCAGTGACCCCCCGGACTACAATGAGCAGTTCTTC.

The CDR3 here is CASSQVLHEAFF. DNA of the CDR3: TGTGCCAGCAGCCAAGTGCTGCATGAAGCTTTCTTT. The V and J genes are TRBV3-1 (or the pseudogene TRBV3-2) and TRBJ1-1, with unresolved D. The CDR3 is made up of 12 amino acids. CDR1 LGHDT and CDR2 YNNKEL come from the germline V gene (reference sequence). Trimming cost V 1 base and J 7 bases, with 7 bases left between them.

This clone has only one observation. Here the CDR3 reads CASTKEGLLFRATNEKLFF. CDR3 nucleotide sequence: TGTGCCAGTACCAAAGAGGGCCTCCTTTTTCGGGCAACTAATGAAAAACTGTTTTTT. The chain is built from TRBV19 and TRBJ1-4; D remains ambiguous. Germline assignment: CDR1 LNHDA and CDR2 SQIVND (reference sequence). V was pared by 7 bases and J by 0 bases, with 24 bases between. The CDR3 spans 19 residues.

The gene calls are TRBV19 and TRBJ1-2, with D maybe TRBD1 (6 bases). V was pared by 2 bases and J by 6 bases, with 10 bases between. The CDR3 covers 13 residues. The germline gives CDR1 LNHDA, CDR2 SQIVND (reference sequence). CDR3 region: CASSITGSHGYTF. CDR3 bases: TGTGCCAGTAGTATAACAGGGAGCCATGGCTACACCTTC.

The rearrangement links TRBV4-1 to TRBJ1-2; 10 bases agree with TRBD1. The CDR3 spans 15 residues. Trimming took 1 base from V and 2 from J; bases not matched to a gene: 1. CDR1 and CDR2 (germline): MGHRA, YSYEKL. This CDR3 is CASSQGGQGNYGYTF. The CDR3 nucleotides read TGCGCCAGCAGCCAAGGGGGACAGGGGAACTATGGCTACACCTTC.